The 5 T cell receptor beta chains reported below all come from one sample, sequenced in a study of blood T cell repertoires in COVID-19. The table came from immunoSEQ multiplex PCR; TCRdb's copy has only in-frame clones and leaves some out. This table holds approximately 170,000 clones, roughly 88% found once. The sequencing sample was made of peripheral blood. The receptors here all came from a man aged 18 to 30 with COVID-19, enrolled during active disease.

The rearrangement joins TRBV13 to TRBJ1-6; tentatively, D is TRBD1 (5 bases). Germline CDR1 PRHDT, CDR2 FYEKMQ (reference sequence). This CDR3 region has 14 residues. V lost 6 bases and J 7 bases, leaving 13 bases between the germline ends. In DNA form, the CDR3 reads TGTGCCAGCAGTGATGGACGGGGGAATTCACCCCTCCACTTT. Amino acids: CASSDGRGNSPLHF.

The chain carries TRBV5-8 and TRBJ1-4; 10 bases are a match to TRBD1. After removal of 4 bases from V and 10 bases from J, the junction contained 10 bases not matched to a gene. The length of the CDR3 is 15 residues. Germline lookup yields CDR1 SGHTS and CDR2 YDEGEE. The CDR3 spells CASSVPGQGRRKLFF. CDR3 sequence (DNA): TGTGCCAGCAGCGTACCGGGACAGGGGAGGCGAAAACTGTTTTTT.

In regard to this clone: One end of the junction does not line up with germline, which may come from a read error. The gene calls are TRBV24-1 and TRBJ2-3, with 8 bases identical to TRBD2. The germline gives CDR1 KGHDR, CDR2 SFDVKD. The CDR3 sequence is 18 residues long. This CDR3 reads CATSDPDLAGRAADMQYF. In DNA, the CDR3 is TGTGCCACCAGTGATCCCGATTTAGCGGGGCGTGCGGCAGATATGCAGTATTTT.

The chain carries TRBV27 and TRBJ1-5; 7 bases align to TRBD1. The germline CDR1 and CDR2 sequences are MNHEY and SMNVEV (reference sequence). CDR3 length: 13 amino acids. V lost 10 bases to trimming and J lost 4 bases; unmatched junction nucleotides: 7. DNA of the CDR3: TGTGCCACTGGGGACAGCCCTAATCAGCCCCAGCATTTT. Amino acid sequence: CATGDSPNQPQHF.

The rearrangement links TRBV30 to TRBJ2-1; D is undetermined. The CDR3 has 12 amino acids. The ends were cut back, 1 base at V and 10 bases at J, with 11 bases in the middle. Germline CDR1 is GTSNPN and CDR2 is SVGIG (reference sequence). The CDR3 coding sequence is TGTGCCTGGAGTGGCTCCCTAGGCGAGCAGTTCTTC. It encodes CAWSGSLGEQFF.